The 10 T cell receptor beta chains given below trace back to one sample, sequenced in a study of blood T cell repertoires in COVID-19 (dated by TCRdb to 2019 to 2021). The library relied on the immunoSEQ multiplex PCR assay. TCRdb obtained this table from immuneACCESS and retained in-frame rearrangements with V and J assigned. These tables miss some clones; where compared with another copy, unresolved V genes account for less than half of the shortfall, and the remainder is unexplained. Within this sample are about 46,000 clones, with approximately 82% of them counted one time only. 5.5% to 6.5% of the sample belongs to the ten largest clones. Sequencing input: peripheral blood. Receptor source: a woman over 75 with acute or convalescent COVID-19.

This clone was recorded only once. V and J are TRBV19 and TRBJ1-3; 10 bases are shared with TRBD1. The CDR3 extends over 15 amino acids. Germline V lookup: CDR1 LNHDA, CDR2 SQIVND (reference sequence). J was trimmed by 4 bases and V by 6 bases; bases with no gene match: 6. The DNA for the CDR3 is TGTGCCAGTAGGCTTGACAGGGGGCGAGGAAACACCATATATTTT. Its protein is CASRLDRGRGNTIYF.

The rearrangement joins TRBV7-6 to TRBJ2-7; possibly TRBD1 for D (6 bases). The CDR3 is made up of 14 amino acids. Germline V gene lookup returns CDR1 SGHVS and CDR2 FNYEAQ. The ends were cut back, 4 bases at V and 6 bases at J, with 16 bases in the middle. The CDR3: CASSSRQVGAEQYF. The CDR3, as DNA: TGTGCCAGCAGCTCGAGACAGGTGGGGGCCGAGCAGTACTTC.

This chain uses TRBV6-5 with TRBJ1-5; the D gene is possibly TRBD1 (5 bases). Trimming stripped 5 bases from V and 2 bases from J, with 13 bases between. Per germline, CDR1 MNHEY and CDR2 SVGAGI. This CDR3 has 15 amino acids. Written as DNA, the CDR3 is TGTGCCAGCAGTCCCCGGCAGACAGGCAATCAGCCCCAGCATTTT. Its translation: CASSPRQTGNQPQHF.

This chain uses TRBV6-4 with TRBJ2-3; perhaps TRBD2 as D (5 bases). Germline CDR1 and CDR2: MRHNA and SNTAGT. This CDR3 contains 20 residues. V lost 6 bases and J 0 bases, leaving 28 bases between the germline ends. The CDR3 DNA reads as TGTGCCAGCAGCGGAGACATCGCGGGCTTAAGAGTCTCTAGCACAGATACGCAGTATTTT. Protein: CASSGDIAGLRVSSTDTQYF.

This chain links TRBV11-2 with TRBJ2-2, with a possible D match to TRBD2 (6 bases). Germline CDR1 reads SGHAT; CDR2 reads FQNNGV. The CDR3 has 15 residues. Between the trimmed V and J ends, which lost 5 bases and 4 bases, there was a span of 14 bases. The CDR3 spells CASSPIGGATGELFF. CDR3 sequence (DNA): TGTGCCAGCAGCCCAATTGGCGGGGCCACCGGGGAGCTGTTTTTT.

V gene TRBV2 combines with J gene TRBJ1-5, with a possible D match to TRBD1 (6 bases). CDR3 size: 15 residues. Deletions cut 5 bases from V and 2 bases from J, with 13 bases between. Germline V gives CDR1 SNHLY, CDR2 FYNNEI. The CDR3 nucleotides read TGTGCCAGCAGTCTACAGGGTATAGGCAATCAGCCCCAGCATTTT. Translation: CASSLQGIGNQPQHF. The full variable domain, completed using reference TRBV2 and TRBJ1-5, is EPEVTQTPSHQVTQMGQEVILRCVPISNHLYFYWYRQILGQKVEFLVSFYNNEISEKSEIFDDQFSVERPDGSNFTLKIRSTKLEDSAMYFCASSLQGIGNQPQHFGDGTRLSIL.

The chain has TRBV3-1 (or the pseudogene TRBV3-2) and TRBJ1-4; D not certain. This CDR3 region has 16 residues. Per germline, CDR1 LGHDT and CDR2 YNNKEL (reference sequence). Trimming shortened V by 1 base and J by 9 bases, and 18 bases separated the two germline ends. The CDR3 protein is CASSQVGNLVSKKLFF. The CDR3 DNA is TGTGCCAGCAGCCAAGTCGGTAATTTGGTCTCGAAAAAACTGTTTTTT.

The rearrangement links TRBV12-5 to TRBJ1-1; tentatively, D is TRBD1 (6 bases). Trimming removed 0 bases at V and 0 bases at J, with 11 bases between. Looked up from germline, CDR1 is LGHNT and CDR2 is FRNRAP. The CDR3 sequence is 16 residues long. The DNA for the CDR3 is TGTGCTAGTGGTTTGGTATCAGGGGTCATGAACACTGAAGCTTTCTTT. Protein: CASGLVSGVMNTEAFF.

In DNA form, the CDR3 reads TGCGCCAGCAGCTTGGGGACCGGGAGGGGAGATTCACCCCTCCACTTT. Residues: CASSLGTGRGDSPLHF. The V gene is TRBV5-1, the J gene TRBJ1-6; a weak D match, TRBD1 (5 bases). The CDR3 has 16 amino acids. The germline V gene has CDR1 SGHRS and CDR2 YFSETQ. Trimming pared 0 bases from V and 8 bases from J, leaving 15 bases between.

This clone has just a few counts. The rearrangement uses TRBV18 and TRBJ1-2, with D perhaps TRBD1 (5 bases). The CDR3 runs 13 residues. Trimming removed 3 bases at V and 6 bases at J, with 11 bases between. Germline loops: CDR1 KGHSH, CDR2 LQKENI. CDR3 amino acids: CASSPDSNHGYTF. The CDR3 nucleotides read TGTGCCAGCTCACCTGACAGCAACCATGGCTACACCTTC.